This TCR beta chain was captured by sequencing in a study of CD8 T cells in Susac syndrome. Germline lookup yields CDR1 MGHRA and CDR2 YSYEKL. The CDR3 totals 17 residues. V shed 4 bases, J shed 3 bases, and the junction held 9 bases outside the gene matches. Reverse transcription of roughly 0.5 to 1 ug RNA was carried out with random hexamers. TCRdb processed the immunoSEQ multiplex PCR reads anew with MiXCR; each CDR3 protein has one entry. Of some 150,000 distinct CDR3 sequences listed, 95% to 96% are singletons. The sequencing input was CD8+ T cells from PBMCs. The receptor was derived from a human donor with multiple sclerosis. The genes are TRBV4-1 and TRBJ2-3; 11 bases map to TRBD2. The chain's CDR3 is CASSLISGGAGTDTQYF. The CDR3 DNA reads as TGCGCCAGCAGCCTAATTAGCGGGGGGGCCGGTACAGATACGCAGTATTTT.